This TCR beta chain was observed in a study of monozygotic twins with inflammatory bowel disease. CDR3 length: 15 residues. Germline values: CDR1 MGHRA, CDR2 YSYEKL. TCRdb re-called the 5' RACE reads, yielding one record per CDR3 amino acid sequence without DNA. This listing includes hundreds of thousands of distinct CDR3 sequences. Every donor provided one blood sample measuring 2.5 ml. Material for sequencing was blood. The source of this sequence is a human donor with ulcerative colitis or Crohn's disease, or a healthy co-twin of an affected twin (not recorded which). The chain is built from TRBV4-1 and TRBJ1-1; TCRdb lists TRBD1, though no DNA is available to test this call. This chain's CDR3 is CASSQGGTANTEAFF.